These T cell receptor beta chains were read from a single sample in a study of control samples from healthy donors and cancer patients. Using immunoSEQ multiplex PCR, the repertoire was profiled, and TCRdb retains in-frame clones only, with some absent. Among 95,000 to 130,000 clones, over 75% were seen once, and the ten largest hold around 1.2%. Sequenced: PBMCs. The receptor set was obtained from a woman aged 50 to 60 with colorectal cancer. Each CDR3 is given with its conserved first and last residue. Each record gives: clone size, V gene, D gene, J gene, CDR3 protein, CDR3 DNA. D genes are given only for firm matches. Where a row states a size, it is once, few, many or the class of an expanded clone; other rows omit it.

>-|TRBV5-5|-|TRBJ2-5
CASSPTDRIRTQYF
TGTGCCAGCAGCCCAACGGACCGGATACGGACCCAGTACTTC
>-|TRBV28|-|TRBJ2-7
CASSLSAYEQYF
TGTGCCAGCAGTCTATCAGCCTACGAGCAGTACTTC
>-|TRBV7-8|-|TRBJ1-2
CASSPQVDNGYTF
TGTGCCAGCAGCCCCCAAGTAGACAATGGCTACACCTTC
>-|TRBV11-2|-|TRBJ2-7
CASRGAAYEQYF
TGTGCCAGCAGAGGAGCCGCCTACGAGCAGTACTTC
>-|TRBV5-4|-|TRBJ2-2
CASGGLNTGELFF
TGTGCCAGCGGGGGACTGAACACCGGGGAGCTGTTTTTT
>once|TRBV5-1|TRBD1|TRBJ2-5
CASSSGTGGFETQYF
TGCGCCAGCAGCTCCGGGACAGGGGGCTTCGAGACCCAGTACTTC
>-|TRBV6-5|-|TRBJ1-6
CASSYLQSGNSPLHF
TGTGCCAGCAGTTACCTTCAGTCGGGTAATTCACCCCTCCACTTT
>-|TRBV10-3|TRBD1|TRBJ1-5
CAIRGTENQPQHF
TGTGCCATCAGGGGGACAGAAAATCAGCCCCAGCATTTT
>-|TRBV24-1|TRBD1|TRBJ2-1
CAIGDRVGDEQFF
TGTGCTATCGGGGACAGGGTTGGCGATGAGCAGTTCTTC
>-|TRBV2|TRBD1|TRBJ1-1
CASSEAAQDRGLLGPEAFF
TGTGCCAGCAGTGAAGCGGCGCAGGACAGGGGTCTTTTGGGACCTGAAGCTTTCTTT
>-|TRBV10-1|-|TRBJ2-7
CASSDRRDREQYF
TGCGCCAGCAGCGACAGGAGGGATCGAGAGCAGTACTTC
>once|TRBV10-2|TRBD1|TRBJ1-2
CASRQGRGTNYGYTF
TGCGCCAGTCGACAGGGGCGAGGGACTAACTATGGCTACACCTTC
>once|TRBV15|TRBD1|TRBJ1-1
CATSTGQGRTEAFF
TGTGCCACCAGCACGGGACAGGGTCGGACTGAAGCTTTCTTT
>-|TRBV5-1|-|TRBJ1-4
CASSVDRATNEKLFF
TGCGCCAGCAGCGTCGACCGCGCAACTAATGAAAAACTGTTTTTT
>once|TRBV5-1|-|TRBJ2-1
CASSLVVPGPGSYNEQFF
TGCGCCAGCAGCTTGGTAGTACCGGGCCCTGGCTCCTACAATGAGCAGTTCTTC
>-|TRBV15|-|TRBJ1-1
CATSRDLQKRNLSTEAFF
TGTGCCACCAGCAGAGACCTCCAAAAGAGGAATCTGAGCACTGAAGCTTTCTTT
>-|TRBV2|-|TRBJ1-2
CASIAAGNYGYTF
TGTGCCAGCATAGCAGCGGGGAACTATGGCTACACCTTC
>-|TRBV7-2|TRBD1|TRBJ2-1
CASSFMGQGPDEQFF
TGTGCCAGCAGCTTTATGGGACAGGGGCCTGATGAGCAGTTCTTC
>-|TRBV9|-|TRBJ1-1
CASSPGGFTEAFF
TGTGCCAGCAGCCCCGGTGGGTTCACTGAAGCTTTCTTT
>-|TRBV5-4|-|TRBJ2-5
CASSLVQGQETQYF
TGTGCCAGCAGCTTGGTTCAGGGCCAAGAGACCCAGTACTTC
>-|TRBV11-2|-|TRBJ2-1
CASSSGELSYNEQFF
TGTGCCAGCAGCTCCGGGGAGCTCTCCTACAATGAGCAGTTCTTC
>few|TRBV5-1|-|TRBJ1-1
CASSLRQAGTEAFF
TGCGCCAGCAGCTTGAGGCAGGCGGGCACTGAAGCTTTCTTT
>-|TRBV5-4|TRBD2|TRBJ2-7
CASSRGGGRGAVYEQYF
TGTGCCAGCAGTCGGGGTGGCGGGAGAGGGGCAGTTTACGAGCAGTACTTC
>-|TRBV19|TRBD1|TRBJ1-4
CASSIRKGAGGSEKLFF
TGTGCCAGTAGTATTCGAAAAGGGGCAGGGGGCAGTGAAAAACTGTTTTTT
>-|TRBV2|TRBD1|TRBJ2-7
CASSPGQGDYEQYF
TGTGCCAGCAGTCCGGGACAGGGGGATTACGAGCAGTACTTC
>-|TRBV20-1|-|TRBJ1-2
CSATDRYGYTF
TGCAGTGCTACGGATCGCTATGGCTACACCTTC
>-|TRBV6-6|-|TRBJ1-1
CASSYNSLNTEAFF
TGTGCCAGCAGTTACAACAGCTTGAACACTGAAGCTTTCTTT
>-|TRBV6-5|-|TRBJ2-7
CAITLEPYEQYF
TGTGCCATCACGTTAGAGCCCTACGAGCAGTACTTC
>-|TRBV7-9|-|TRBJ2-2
CASSYAPGQPANTGELFF
TGTGCCAGCAGCTATGCACCGGGACAACCGGCGAACACCGGGGAGCTGTTTTTT
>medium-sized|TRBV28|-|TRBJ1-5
CASRRRNQPQHF
TGTGCCAGCCGACGGCGCAATCAGCCCCAGCATTTT
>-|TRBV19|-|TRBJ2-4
CASSNQGLAKNIQYF
TGTGCCAGTAGTAATCAGGGGTTGGCCAAAAACATTCAGTACTTC
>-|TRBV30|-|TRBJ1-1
CAWIQENTEAFF
TGTGCCTGGATTCAAGAGAACACTGAAGCTTTCTTT
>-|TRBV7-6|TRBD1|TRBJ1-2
CASSSIGPRGDYGYTF
TGTGCCAGCAGCTCGATAGGTCCCAGGGGGGACTATGGCTACACCTTC
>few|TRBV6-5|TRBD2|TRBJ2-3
CATRLAGSTDTQYF
TGTGCCACTCGTCTAGCGGGGAGCACAGATACGCAGTATTTT
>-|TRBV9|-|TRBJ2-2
CASSVGRNTGELFF
TGTGCCAGCAGCGTAGGGAGAAACACCGGGGAGCTGTTTTTT
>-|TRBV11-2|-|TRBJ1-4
CASSPSVRLSEKLFF
TGTGCCAGCAGCCCATCGGTCAGATTGAGCGAAAAACTGTTTTTT
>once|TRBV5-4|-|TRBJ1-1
CASSSRSGRTEAFF
TGTGCCAGCAGCTCAAGATCGGGCCGGACTGAAGCTTTCTTT